Listed below are T cell receptor beta chains from one sample, sequenced in a study of T cell responses to AZD1222 COVID-19 vaccine. Only in-frame clones appear in the TCRdb table, and some are missing; sequencing was by immunoSEQ multiplex PCR. The sample records about 39,000 clones, more than 70% being singletons. Source: peripheral blood, taken 28 days after the second AZD1222 dose. The receptors here all came from an adult who received the AZD1222 COVID-19 vaccine. Each CDR3 is given without its conserved first and last residue. The order of the fields is V gene, J gene, CDR3 protein.

V gene: TRBV7-6; J gene: TRBJ1-1; CDR3 protein: ASSSQPVPATEAF
V gene: TRBV6-1; J gene: TRBJ1-5; CDR3 protein: ASSEWRQGIQPQH
V gene: TRBV9; J gene: TRBJ1-2; CDR3 protein: ASSVRIRYGYT
V gene: TRBV27; J gene: TRBJ2-7; CDR3 protein: ASTPLPRGTYEQY
V gene: TRBV18; J gene: TRBJ2-3; CDR3 protein: ASSPGQPSTDTQY
V gene: TRBV6-5; J gene: TRBJ2-7; CDR3 protein: ASSYSGGFNYEQY
V gene: TRBV27; J gene: TRBJ1-1; CDR3 protein: ASSERQGANTEAF
V gene: TRBV6-1; J gene: TRBJ1-2; CDR3 protein: ASSEDGQVYGYT
V gene: TRBV11-2; J gene: TRBJ2-7; CDR3 protein: ASSLIRGRAHEQY
V gene: TRBV18; J gene: TRBJ2-5; CDR3 protein: ASSPRSGGGETQY
V gene: TRBV7-2; J gene: TRBJ1-1; CDR3 protein: ASSFAAGAVEAF
V gene: TRBV2; J gene: TRBJ1-4; CDR3 protein: ASSRGEANEKLF
V gene: TRBV5-1; J gene: TRBJ2-3; CDR3 protein: ASTLTGASTDTQY
V gene: TRBV13; J gene: TRBJ2-2; CDR3 protein: ASSYQEAGYPTGELF
V gene: TRBV19; J gene: TRBJ2-1; CDR3 protein: AISKDLSYNEQF
V gene: TRBV12-5; J gene: TRBJ2-1; CDR3 protein: ASGLISGGGAPEQF
V gene: TRBV27; J gene: TRBJ2-6; CDR3 protein: ASSRTESSGANVLT
V gene: TRBV7-8; J gene: TRBJ2-7; CDR3 protein: ASSLALGDYEQY
V gene: TRBV4-3; J gene: TRBJ2-2; CDR3 protein: ASSQDFQGAGELF
V gene: TRBV4-2; J gene: TRBJ2-5; CDR3 protein: ASSHQAGGSGETQY
V gene: TRBV9; J gene: TRBJ1-6; CDR3 protein: ASSVAGTEASGALH
V gene: TRBV9; J gene: TRBJ1-3; CDR3 protein: ASSVGRSGNTIY
V gene: TRBV7-9; J gene: TRBJ1-4; CDR3 protein: ASSLSGGANEKLF
V gene: TRBV7-2; J gene: TRBJ2-2; CDR3 protein: ASSLAPRGNTGELF
V gene: TRBV13; J gene: TRBJ2-3; CDR3 protein: ASSRKPPSAGGDTQY
V gene: TRBV12-5; J gene: TRBJ2-1; CDR3 protein: ASGSGADNEQF
V gene: TRBV25-1; J gene: TRBJ2-1; CDR3 protein: ASSDSRTSGDEQF
V gene: TRBV5-5; J gene: TRBJ2-3; CDR3 protein: ASSLWDRPTDTQY
V gene: TRBV24-1; J gene: TRBJ2-1; CDR3 protein: ATSDFRDRVENEQF
V gene: TRBV6-2/TRBV6-3; J gene: TRBJ2-5; CDR3 protein: ASSYLFTEGQY
V gene: TRBV2; J gene: TRBJ2-3; CDR3 protein: ASSEGIPTDTQY
V gene: TRBV9; J gene: TRBJ2-3; CDR3 protein: ASSVAGEDTQY
V gene: TRBV6-4; J gene: TRBJ1-1; CDR3 protein: ASRRTGNTEAF
V gene: TRBV7-3; J gene: TRBJ2-1; CDR3 protein: ASSPRGDREFNEQF
V gene: TRBV6-5; J gene: TRBJ2-5; CDR3 protein: ASTLGTSGRGTQY
V gene: TRBV19; J gene: TRBJ1-2; CDR3 protein: ASTLGVGYGYT
V gene: TRBV21-1; J gene: TRBJ1-1; CDR3 protein: ASSKALGRTPNTEAF
V gene: TRBV3-1/TRBV3-2; J gene: TRBJ2-5; CDR3 protein: ASSPTYGTSGETQY
V gene: TRBV2; J gene: TRBJ1-5; CDR3 protein: ASSEEVGGSQPQH
V gene: TRBV29-1; J gene: TRBJ1-2; CDR3 protein: SVDGAGHYGYT
V gene: TRBV7-9; J gene: TRBJ2-2; CDR3 protein: ALGPKNTGELF
V gene: TRBV7-9; J gene: TRBJ1-5; CDR3 protein: ASSLDGQGAQPQH
V gene: TRBV9; J gene: TRBJ1-6; CDR3 protein: ASSVDPGGNSPLH
V gene: TRBV10-3; J gene: TRBJ2-5; CDR3 protein: AIGLGRPNGETQY
V gene: TRBV24-1; J gene: TRBJ2-3; CDR3 protein: ATSRGPHPDTQY
V gene: TRBV29-1; J gene: TRBJ2-2; CDR3 protein: SVDTSATGELF
V gene: TRBV24-1; J gene: TRBJ2-3; CDR3 protein: ATSAQGTTDTQY
V gene: TRBV14; J gene: TRBJ2-6; CDR3 protein: ASSQEFGRRSSGANVLT
V gene: TRBV28; J gene: TRBJ2-2; CDR3 protein: ASSFATGGTGELF